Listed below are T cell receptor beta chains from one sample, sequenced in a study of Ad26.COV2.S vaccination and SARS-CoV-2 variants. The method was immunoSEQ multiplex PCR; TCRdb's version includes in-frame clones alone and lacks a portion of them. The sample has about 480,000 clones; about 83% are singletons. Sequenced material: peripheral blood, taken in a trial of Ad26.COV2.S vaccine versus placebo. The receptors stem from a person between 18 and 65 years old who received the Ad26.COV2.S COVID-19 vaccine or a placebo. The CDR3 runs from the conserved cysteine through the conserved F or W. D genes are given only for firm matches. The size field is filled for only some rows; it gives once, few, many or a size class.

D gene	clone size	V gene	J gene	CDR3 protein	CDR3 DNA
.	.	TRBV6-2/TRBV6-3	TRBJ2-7	CASTPSGTRDEQYF	TGTGCCAGCACCCCCTCCGGGACACGCGACGAGCAGTACTTC
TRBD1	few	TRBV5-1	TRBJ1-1	CASSLAPLGQVNTEAFF	TGCGCCAGCAGCTTAGCCCCGCTAGGACAGGTGAACACTGAAGCTTTCTTT
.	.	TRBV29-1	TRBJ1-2	CSAIKGLNYGYTF	TGCAGCGCCATTAAGGGGTTGAACTATGGCTACACCTTC
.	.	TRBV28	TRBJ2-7	CASTSGVTHEQYF	TGTGCCAGCACCTCGGGGGTGACCCACGAGCAGTACTTC
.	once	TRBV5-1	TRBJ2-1	CASSLEPSSNNEQFF	TGCGCCAGCAGCTTGGAGCCTAGCTCTAACAATGAGCAGTTCTTC
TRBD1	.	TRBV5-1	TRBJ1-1	CASSYQTTAGTGGSLNTEAFF	TGCGCCAGCAGCTACCAAACAACCGCCGGGACAGGGGGTAGTTTGAACACTGAAGCTTTCTTT
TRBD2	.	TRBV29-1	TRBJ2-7	CSVEDSAGGVYEQYF	TGCAGCGTTGAAGATAGTGCGGGAGGAGTTTACGAGCAGTACTTC
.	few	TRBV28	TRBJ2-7	CASSTPGEQYF	TGTGCCAGCAGCACGCCGGGGGAGCAGTACTTC
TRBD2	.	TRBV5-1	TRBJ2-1	CASSPTGLAENNEQFF	TGCGCCAGCAGCCCAACCGGACTAGCGGAGAACAATGAGCAGTTCTTC
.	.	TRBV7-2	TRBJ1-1	CASSLGGWSGNTEAFF	TGTGCCAGCAGCTTAGGGGGTTGGTCAGGGAACACTGAAGCTTTCTTT
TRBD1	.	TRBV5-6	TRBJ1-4	CASSLFSSDRPTNEKLFF	TGTGCCAGCAGCTTGTTCTCCTCGGACAGGCCTACTAATGAAAAACTGTTTTTT
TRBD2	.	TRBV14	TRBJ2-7	CASTVRGRVSLYF	TGTGCCAGCACGGTACGCGGGAGGGTCTCGTTATACTTC
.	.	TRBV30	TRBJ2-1	CAWSVYDWGQFF	TGTGCCTGGAGTGTATATGATTGGGGGCAGTTCTTC
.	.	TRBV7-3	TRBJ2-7	CASSLSAFSYEQYF	TGTGCCAGCAGCTTATCGGCCTTCTCCTACGAGCAGTACTTC
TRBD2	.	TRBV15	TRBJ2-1	CATSRLPFSLAGGPSNEQFF	TGTGCCACCAGCAGACTCCCGTTCTCGCTAGCGGGAGGGCCGAGCAATGAGCAGTTCTTC
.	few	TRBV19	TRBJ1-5	CASSTPREGLWQPQHF	TGTGCCAGTAGTACCCCGAGGGAAGGGTTATGGCAGCCCCAGCATTTT
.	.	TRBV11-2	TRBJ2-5	CASSLDRLPETQYF	TGTGCCAGCAGCTTAGATCGTCTCCCGGAGACCCAGTACTTC
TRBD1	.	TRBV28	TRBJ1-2	CASRNPGQGVFGYTF	TGTGCCAGCAGGAATCCGGGACAGGGCGTCTTTGGCTACACCTTC
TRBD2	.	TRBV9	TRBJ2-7	CASSVGASGVNYEQYF	TGTGCCAGCAGCGTAGGGGCTAGCGGGGTGAACTACGAGCAGTACTTC
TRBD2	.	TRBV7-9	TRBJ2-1	CASSQALAGGPNEQFF	TGTGCCAGCAGCCAAGCCCTAGCGGGAGGGCCAAATGAGCAGTTCTTC
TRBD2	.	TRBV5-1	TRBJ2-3	CASSFAGGRDTQYF	TGCGCCAGCAGCTTTGCGGGAGGGAGAGATACGCAGTATTTT
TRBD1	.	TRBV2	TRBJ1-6	CASRPGTGVNSPLHF	TGTGCCAGCAGGCCCGGGACAGGGGTAAATTCACCCCTCCACTTT
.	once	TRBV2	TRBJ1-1	CASSVGGGRNTEAFF	TGTGCCAGCAGTGTTGGGGGCGGGAGGAACACTGAAGCTTTCTTT
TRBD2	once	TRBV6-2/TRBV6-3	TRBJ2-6	CASSPGLAGVTGANVLTF	TGTGCCAGCAGTCCGGGACTAGCGGGAGTCACTGGGGCCAACGTCCTGACTTTC
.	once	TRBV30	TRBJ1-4	CAWCRATNEKLFF	TGTGCCTGGTGCAGGGCAACTAATGAAAAACTGTTTTTT
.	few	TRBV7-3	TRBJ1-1	CASSPVGNTEAFF	TGTGCCAGCAGTCCAGTAGGAAACACTGAAGCTTTCTTT
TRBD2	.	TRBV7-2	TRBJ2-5	CASSPSSGRVRETQYF	TGTGCCAGCAGCCCATCTAGCGGGAGGGTTCGGGAGACCCAGTACTTC
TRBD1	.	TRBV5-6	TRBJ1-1	CASSPGTGKMNTEAFF	TGTGCCAGCAGCCCTGGGACAGGGAAAATGAACACTGAAGCTTTCTTT
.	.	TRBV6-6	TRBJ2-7	CASSPTERRYEQYF	TGTGCCAGCAGTCCAACGGAGAGGCGCTACGAGCAGTACTTC
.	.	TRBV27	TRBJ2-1	CASSFEGGIVVNEQFF	TGTGCCAGCAGTTTTGAGGGGGGAATAGTGGTAAATGAGCAGTTCTTC
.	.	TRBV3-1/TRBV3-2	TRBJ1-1	CASSQGGGNMNTEAFF	TGTGCCAGCAGCCAAGGGGGGGGGAATATGAACACTGAAGCTTTCTTT
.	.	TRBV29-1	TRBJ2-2	CSGAVPSGTAYVGGGELFF	TGCAGCGGAGCCGTACCTTCCGGGACAGCCTATGTGGGGGGCGGGGAGCTGTTTTTT
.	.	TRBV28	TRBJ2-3	CASSLLSDTQYF	TGTGCCAGCAGTTTATTGTCAGATACGCAGTATTTT
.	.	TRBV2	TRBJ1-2	CASSEAADDGYTF	TGTGCCAGCAGTGAAGCGGCAGACGATGGCTACACCTTC
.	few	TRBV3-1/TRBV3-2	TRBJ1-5	CASSQDLVLQPQHF	TGTGCCAGCAGCCAAGATCTCGTACTTCAGCCCCAGCATTTT
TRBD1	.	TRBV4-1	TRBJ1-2	CASSLPGQGAGYTF	TGCGCCAGCAGCCTTCCGGGACAGGGGGCTGGCTACACCTTC
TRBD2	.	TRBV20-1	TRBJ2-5	CSASGPGGEETQYF	TGCAGTGCTAGTGGCCCGGGAGGGGAAGAGACCCAGTACTTC
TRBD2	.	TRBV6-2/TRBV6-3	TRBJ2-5	CASSLGLAGGAETQYF	TGTGCCAGCAGTTTAGGACTAGCGGGAGGGGCGGAGACCCAGTACTTC
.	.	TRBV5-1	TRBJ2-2	CASSSQPTGELFF	TGCGCCAGCAGCTCCCAGCCCACCGGGGAGCTGTTTTTT
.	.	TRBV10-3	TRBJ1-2	CAISEAGARGYGYTF	TGTGCCATCAGTGAGGCGGGGGCTCGAGGCTATGGCTACACCTTC
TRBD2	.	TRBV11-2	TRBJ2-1	CASSHGLAGGPSSYNEQFF	TGTGCCAGCAGCCACGGACTAGCGGGAGGGCCGAGCTCCTACAATGAGCAGTTCTTC
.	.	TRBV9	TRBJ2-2	CASSVAGAVGELFF	TGTGCCAGCAGCGTAGCAGGGGCGGTAGGGGAGCTGTTTTTT
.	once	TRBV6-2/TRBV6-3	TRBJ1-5	CASSRDLRPQHF	TGTGCCAGCAGCCGAGACCTCAGGCCCCAGCATTTT
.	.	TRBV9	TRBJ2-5	CASSPTGREQTQYF	TGTGCCAGCAGCCCCACGGGGCGGGAACAGACCCAGTACTTC
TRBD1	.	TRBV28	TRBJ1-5	CASSTYGTGGRPQHF	TGTGCCAGCAGCACTTATGGGACAGGGGGCCGGCCCCAGCATTTT
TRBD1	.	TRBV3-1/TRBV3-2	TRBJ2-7	CASSQVGTGPLNEQYF	TGTGCCAGCAGCCAAGTGGGGACAGGGCCGCTAAACGAGCAGTACTTC
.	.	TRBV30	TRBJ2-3	CAWGPADTQYF	TGTGCCTGGGGGCCGGCAGATACGCAGTATTTT
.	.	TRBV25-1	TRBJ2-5	CASGLTGFGTQYF	TGTGCCAGCGGGCTTACGGGGTTTGGGACCCAGTACTTC
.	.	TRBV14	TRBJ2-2	CASSRSGLTGELFF	TGTGCCAGCAGCCGAAGTGGGCTCACCGGGGAGCTGTTTTTT
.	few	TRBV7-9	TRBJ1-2	CASSHARDYGYTF	TGTGCCAGCAGTCACGCCCGAGACTATGGCTACACCTTC
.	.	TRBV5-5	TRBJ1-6	CASSLLDTNSPLHF	TGTGCCAGCAGCTTACTGGACACCAATTCACCCCTCCACTTT